This TCR beta chain originates from a study of response to subunit inactivated influenza vaccine. This clonotype was seen more than once but under ten times. The antigen is not known. Germline CDR1 is SEHNR and CDR2 is FQNEAQ (reference sequence). The length of the CDR3 is 14 residues. V was cut by 10 bases and J by 2 bases, with 15 bases left in between. TCRdb reanalysed the RT-PCR reads using MiXCR and keeps one entry per CDR3 protein. The sample contains more than 450,000 distinct CDR3 sequences, about 11% of which appear only once. Study-wide results and limits: Seasonal influenza vaccination, on each occasion, was suggested by the authors to recruit few new T cells.

This rearrangement joins TRBV7-9 to TRBJ1-5; D gene uncertain. The sequencing used PBMCs from blood, collected on the day of vaccination. This TCR was sampled from a man over 45 who received an inactivated influenza vaccine. CDR3 DNA sequence: TGTGCCACGACGGGAGGGAGCGGCAATCAGCCCCAGCATTTT. Translated: CATTGGSGNQPQHF. Using reference TRBV7-9 and TRBJ1-5 for the parts outside the CDR3, the full variable domain is DTGVSQNPRHKITKRGQNVTFRCDPISEHNRLYWYRQTLGQGPEFLTYFQNEAQLEKSRLLSDRFSAERPKGSFSTLEIQRTEQGDSAMYLCATTGGSGNQPQHFGDGTRLSIL.